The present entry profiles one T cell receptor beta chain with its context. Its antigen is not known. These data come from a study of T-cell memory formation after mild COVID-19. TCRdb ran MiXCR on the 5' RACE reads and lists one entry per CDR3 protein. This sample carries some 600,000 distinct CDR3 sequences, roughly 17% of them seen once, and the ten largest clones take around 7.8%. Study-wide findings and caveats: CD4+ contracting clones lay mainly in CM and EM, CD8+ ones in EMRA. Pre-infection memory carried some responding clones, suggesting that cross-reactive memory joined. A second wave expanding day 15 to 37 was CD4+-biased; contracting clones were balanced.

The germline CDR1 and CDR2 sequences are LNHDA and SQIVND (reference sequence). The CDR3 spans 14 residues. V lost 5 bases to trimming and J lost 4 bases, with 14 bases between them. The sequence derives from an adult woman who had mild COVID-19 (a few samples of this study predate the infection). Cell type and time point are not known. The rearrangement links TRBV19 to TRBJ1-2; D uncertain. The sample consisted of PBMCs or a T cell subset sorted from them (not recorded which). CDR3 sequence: CASSSDTEIYGYTF. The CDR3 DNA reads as TGTGCCAGTAGTTCGGATACAGAAATCTATGGCTACACCTTC.